The sample holds many counts of the clone carrying this T cell receptor (beta chain). Its antigen is not known. The source of the sample is a study of T cells in Graves' hyperthyroidism and ophthalmopathy. TCR beta CDR3 regions were amplified from RNA. HTBI primers drove first-round RT-PCR of the TCR CDR3. MiXCR, applied by TCRdb to the multiplex PCR reads, yields one record per CDR3 protein. The data contain about 410,000 distinct CDR3 sequences, approximately 14% of them singletons. A NOSPECS grade of at least 4, a Clinical Activity Score of at least 3 and duration under 3 months were recorded in ophthalmopathy patients. Those patients with uncontrolled infection, other autoimmune disease, pregnancy or lactation were excluded. Study-wide points: Researchers found most expanded thyroid clonotypes above 0.001 in blood as well.

Sequenced input: blood. The source is a man aged 18 to 29 with Graves' ophthalmopathy.

The CDR3 nucleotides are TGCAGTGCTTCGGGGGGGACTAGCGGGACCGGTACGCAGTATTTT. The encoded protein is CSASGGTSGTGTQYF. J is TRBJ2-3 and V is TRBV20-1, with TRBD2 matching over 13 bases. The CDR3 is 15 residues long. The V gene end was trimmed by 5 bases and the J gene end by 8 bases; junction bases not matched to a gene: 10. Germline CDR1 reads DFQATT; CDR2 reads SNEGSKA (reference sequence).